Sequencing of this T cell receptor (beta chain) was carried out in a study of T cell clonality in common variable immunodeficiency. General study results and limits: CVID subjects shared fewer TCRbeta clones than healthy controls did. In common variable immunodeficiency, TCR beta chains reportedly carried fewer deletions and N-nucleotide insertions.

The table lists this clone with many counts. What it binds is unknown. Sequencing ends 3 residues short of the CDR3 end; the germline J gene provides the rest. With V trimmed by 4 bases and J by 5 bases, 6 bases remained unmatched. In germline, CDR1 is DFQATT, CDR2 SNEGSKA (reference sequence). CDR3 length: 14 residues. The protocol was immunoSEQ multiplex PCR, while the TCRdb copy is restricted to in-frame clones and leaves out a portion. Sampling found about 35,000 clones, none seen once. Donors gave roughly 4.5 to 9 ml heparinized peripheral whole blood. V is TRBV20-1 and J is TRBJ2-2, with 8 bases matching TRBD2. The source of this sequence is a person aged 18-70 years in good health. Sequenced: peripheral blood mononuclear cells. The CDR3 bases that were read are TGCAGTGCTATAGCGGGATACGAAACCGGGGAG. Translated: CSAIAGYETGE. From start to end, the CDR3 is CSAIAGYETGELFF.